This is a list of T cell receptor beta chains from one sample in a study of vaccination effects on CD4 cells after COVID-19. Some clones are missing from TCRdb's copy, which holds only in-frame ones; the method was immunoSEQ multiplex PCR. The sample consists of 15,000 to 20,000 clones, around 76% of them appearing once. No antigens are known for them. The sequencing used CD4+ T cells from PBMCs cultured with SARS-CoV-2 spike peptides, collected after COVID-19 vaccination. These receptors were obtained from a human donor who had a prior SARS-CoV-2 infection. CDR3s include the opening cysteine and the closing phenylalanine or tryptophan. D genes are given only for firm matches. Clone sizes are given selectively: once, few, many, or a class where the clone is expanded.

V	J	D	size	CDR3	DNA
TRBV7-2	TRBJ2-2	NA	NA	CASSLIGGELFF	TGTGCCAGCAGCTTAATTGGGGGGGAGCTGTTTTTT
TRBV4-1	TRBJ2-3	NA	NA	CASSQWPTAGDTQYF	TGCGCCAGCAGCCAGTGGCCCACAGCAGGGGATACGCAGTATTTT
TRBV19	TRBJ1-3	NA	NA	CASSMAQGGNTIYF	TGTGCCAGTAGTATGGCCCAGGGTGGAAACACCATATATTTT
TRBV10-1	TRBJ2-2	NA	NA	CATRGGGIAGELFF	TGCGCCACCAGAGGGGGGGGAATCGCCGGGGAGCTGTTTTTT
TRBV29-1	TRBJ2-2	NA	NA	CSTKRDGDTGELFF	TGCAGCACTAAACGCGACGGAGACACCGGGGAGCTGTTTTTT
TRBV9	TRBJ1-4	NA	NA	CASSVVPEGLGGEKLFF	TGTGCCAGCAGCGTAGTACCGGAGGGGTTGGGGGGTGAAAAACTGTTTTTT
TRBV11-1	TRBJ2-1	NA	NA	CASGSGEATYNEQFF	TGTGCCAGCGGGTCGGGGGAGGCCACCTACAATGAGCAGTTCTTC
TRBV10-3	TRBJ2-7	TRBD2	once	CAIIPAGGHSYEQYF	TGTGCCATCATCCCCGCGGGGGGACACTCCTACGAGCAGTACTTC
TRBV7-2	TRBJ1-2	TRBD1	few	CASSPVWTGAYGYTF	TGTGCCAGCAGCCCTGTCTGGACAGGGGCCTATGGCTACACCTTC
TRBV5-4	TRBJ2-1	TRBD1	NA	CASSFRQGGLGEQFF	TGTGCCAGCAGCTTCCGACAGGGGGGACTGGGGGAGCAGTTCTTC
TRBV2	TRBJ2-3	TRBD2	once	CAGRGTSGGADTQYF	TGTGCCGGGAGAGGGACTAGCGGGGGTGCAGATACGCAGTATTTT
TRBV3-1/TRBV3-2	TRBJ1-1	NA	NA	CASSLKGSAFF	TGTGCCAGCAGCCTTAAAGGTTCAGCTTTCTTT
TRBV30	TRBJ2-6	NA	NA	CAWRGTGNFSGANVLTF	TGTGCCTGGAGGGGAACAGGGAATTTCTCTGGGGCCAACGTCCTGACTTTC
TRBV5-1	TRBJ1-2	NA	once	CASSLEPNYGYTF	TGCGCCAGCAGCTTGGAACCGAACTATGGCTACACCTTC
TRBV19	TRBJ2-5	TRBD2	once	CASSTLGLAGDETQYF	TGTGCCAGTAGTACCCTGGGCCTAGCGGGAGACGAGACCCAGTACTTC
TRBV19	TRBJ1-6	NA	NA	CASSSDWESSPLHF	TGTGCCAGTAGTAGTGACTGGGAGAGCTCACCCCTCCACTTT
TRBV6-2/TRBV6-3	TRBJ1-5	NA	NA	CASSYRNQPQHF	TGTGCCAGCAGTTACAGGAATCAGCCCCAGCATTTT
TRBV19	TRBJ2-3	NA	NA	CASSIQGSGDTQYF	TGTGCCAGTAGTATTCAGGGATCCGGAGATACGCAGTATTTT
TRBV19	TRBJ1-5	NA	NA	CASSINGYDQPQHF	TGTGCCAGTAGTATAAATGGGTACGATCAGCCCCAGCATTTT
TRBV10-3	TRBJ2-1	TRBD2	once	CAISPSNLAGANNEQFF	TGTGCCATCAGTCCTTCGAACCTAGCGGGTGCGAACAATGAGCAGTTCTTC
TRBV9	TRBJ2-7	NA	few	CASSVDAGVQYF	TGTGCCAGCAGCGTAGATGCCGGGGTGCAGTACTTC
TRBV19	TRBJ2-1	TRBD2	medium-sized	CASNPGGAVYNEQFF	TGTGCCAGTAACCCGGGAGGAGCGGTTTACAATGAGCAGTTCTTC
TRBV7-2	TRBJ2-3	NA	NA	CASSLGVTSTDTQYF	TGTGCCAGCAGCTTAGGTGTGACTAGCACAGATACGCAGTATTTT